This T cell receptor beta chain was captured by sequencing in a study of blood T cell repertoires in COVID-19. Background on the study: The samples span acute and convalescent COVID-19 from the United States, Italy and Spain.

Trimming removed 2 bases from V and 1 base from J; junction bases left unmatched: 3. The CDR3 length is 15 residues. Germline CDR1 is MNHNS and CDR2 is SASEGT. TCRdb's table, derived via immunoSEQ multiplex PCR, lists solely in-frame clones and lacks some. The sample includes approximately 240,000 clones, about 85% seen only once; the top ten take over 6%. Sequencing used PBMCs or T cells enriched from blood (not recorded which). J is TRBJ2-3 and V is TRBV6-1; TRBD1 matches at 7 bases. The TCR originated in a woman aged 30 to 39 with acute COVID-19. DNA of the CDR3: TGTGCCAGCAGTGAAAAGGACAGGCGCACAGATACGCAGTATTTT. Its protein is CASSEKDRRTDTQYF.